Below are 22 T cell receptor beta chains sequenced from a single sample in a study of shared clonotypes between healthy human individuals. The repertoire was sequenced with immunoSEQ multiplex PCR; TCRdb's copy has only in-frame clones and lacks some. This table has over 950,000 clones, approximately 75% appearing once. Sequenced input: memory CD4+ T cells from PBMCs. The subset is: CD45RA-negative fraction. These receptors originate from a man younger than 30 in good health. Some clones in this sample may be carry-over from other donors' samples.

CDR3 sequence reads: CASRISGGGSYNEQFF. DNA for the CDR3: TGTGCCAGCAGGATTTCAGGGGGCGGCTCCTACAATGAGCAGTTCTTC. V and J are TRBV28 and TRBJ2-1, with 8 bases fitting TRBD1. The V gene's germline CDR1 is MDHEN and CDR2 SYDVKM. This CDR3 has 16 residues. Trimming cost V 6 bases and J 0 bases; bases outside gene matches: 7.

This chain links TRBV5-1 with TRBJ2-3; TRBD2 aligns across 7 bases. Trimming at V came to 1 base and at J to 1 base, leaving 9 bases not matched to a gene. The V gene's germline CDR1 is SGHRS and CDR2 YFSETQ. CDR3 length: 17 amino acids. For the CDR3, the DNA is TGCGCCAGCAGCTTGCGCGGGACTACCTCCGGCACAGATACGCAGTATTTT. This translates into CASSLRGTTSGTDTQYF.

Worth noting for this clone: Likely a read error: the CDR3 ends without its conserved phenylalanine or tryptophan. CDR3 nucleotide sequence: TGTGCCATCAGTGACCCGGACAGGGCACCCTACGAGCAGTACCTC. Its translation: CAISDPDRAPYEQYL. The rearrangement uses TRBV10-3 and TRBJ2-7; 8 bases fit TRBD1. CDR1 is ENHRY, CDR2 SYGVKD, per germline. This CDR3 contains 15 residues. With V trimmed by 3 bases and J by 2 bases, 6 bases remained unmatched.

The chain couples TRBV5-4 to TRBJ2-7; TRBD1 matches 11 bases. The trim removed 4 bases at V and 3 bases at J, leaving 6 bases unmatched. The CDR3 consists of 15 residues. Germline CDR1 is SGHNT and CDR2 is YYREEE (reference sequence). The CDR3 DNA sequence: TGTGCCAGCAGCCGTGGGGACAGGGGGGACTACGAGCAGTACTTC. As protein: CASSRGDRGDYEQYF.

This clone came up once. J is TRBJ1-2 and V is TRBV29-1, with D uncertain. Germline CDR1 is SQVTM and CDR2 is ANQGSEA. Trimming left V 1 base short and J 0 bases short, with 6 bases between. The CDR3 loop spans 13 amino acids. The CDR3 protein is CSVEVFPNYGYTF. The CDR3 bases are TGCAGCGTTGAAGTGTTCCCTAACTATGGCTACACCTTC.

CDR3 DNA: TGTGCCAGCAGTTTCTGGCTCAGGGGGCACCACGAGCAGTACTTC. Translated, it gives CASSFWLRGHHEQYF. The chain employs TRBV28 and TRBJ2-7, with 8 positions matching TRBD1. V lost 3 bases to trimming and J lost 5 bases; unmatched junction nucleotides: 9. Germline CDR1 and CDR2: MDHEN and SYDVKM. The length of the CDR3 is 15 residues.

The chain recombines TRBV2 with TRBJ1-1, with TRBD1 matching 8 bases. CDR1 and CDR2 from the germline V gene are SNHLY and FYNNEI. The CDR3 extends over 11 amino acids. Germline trimming cut 9 bases from V and 5 bases from J; bases unmatched to any gene: 2. The CDR3 nucleotides read TGTGCCAGAGGACAGGGTACTGAAGCTTTCTTT. This codes for CARGQGTEAFF.

This clone was detected many times. The sample contains more than one DNA sequence encoding this CDR3. The rearrangement uses TRBV4-2 and TRBJ2-4; 7 bases map to TRBD2. CDR3 length equals 15 residues. CDR1 is LGHNA and CDR2 is YNFKEQ in the germline V gene. The J segment lost 1 base and the V segment lost 0 bases, leaving 0 bases of the junction unmatched. The CDR3, as DNA: TGTGCCAGCAGCCAAGAGGGGGGGGCCAAAAACATTCAGTACTTC. Protein sequence: CASSQEGGAKNIQYF.

In this sample, this clone turned up a few times. The V and J genes are TRBV27 and TRBJ1-4; TRBD1 aligns across 7 bases. Losses at the gene ends were 5 bases for V and 2 bases for J; bases not matched to a gene: 8. This CDR3 contains 16 residues. CDR1 MNHEY and CDR2 SMNVEV come from the germline V gene (reference sequence). CDR3 nucleotides: TGTGCCAGCAGTGCCGCAGGGGGGGGGACTAATGAAAAACTGTTTTTT. It yields the protein CASSAAGGGTNEKLFF.

The chain combines TRBV9 with TRBJ2-1; D uncertain. Trimming removed 4 bases at V and 5 bases at J, with 4 bases between. The germline V gene has CDR1 SGDLS and CDR2 YYNGEE. The CDR3 sequence is 11 residues long. DNA for the CDR3: TGTGCCAGCAGCCCTGACAATGAGCAGTTCTTC. Residues: CASSPDNEQFF.

The chain couples TRBV10-3 to TRBJ1-3; no firm D call. Trimming removed 2 bases at V and 4 bases at J, with 6 bases between. The CDR3 has 13 amino acids. Germline-derived CDR1 and CDR2 are ENHRY and SYGVKD. The CDR3 sequence: CAISETEGNTIYF. The CDR3 DNA reads as TGTGCCATCAGTGAGACAGAAGGAAACACCATATATTTT.

The chain joins TRBV21-1 to TRBJ1-1. TRBV21-1 corresponds to a pseudogene. The CDR3 consists of 15 residues. CDR3 residues: CASSKPQETNTEAFF. The CDR3 DNA is TGTGCCAGCAGCAAACCCCAGGAGACGAACACTGAAGCTTTCTTT.

This clone was observed a few times. The chain joins TRBV7-2 to TRBJ1-5, with D perhaps TRBD1 (5 bases). Germline CDR1 and CDR2: SGHTA and FQGNSA. This CDR3 is 15 amino acids long. Trimming took 2 bases from V and 1 from J, leaving 9 bases between them. CDR3 bases: TGTGCCAGCAGCTTATTCTGGGACAGCAATCAGCCCCAGCATTTT. Translating gives CASSLFWDSNQPQHF.

The rearrangement links TRBV29-1 to TRBJ2-1, with TRBD2 matching 8 bases. The germline V gene has CDR1 SQVTM and CDR2 ANQGSEA. The CDR3 runs 14 residues. V shed 2 bases, J shed 7 bases, and the junction held 7 bases outside the gene matches. In DNA, the CDR3 is TGCAGCGTTGAATATCTAGCGGGTCGAAATGAGCAGTTCTTC. It yields the protein CSVEYLAGRNEQFF.

The rearrangement links TRBV14 to TRBJ2-7; D gene ambiguous. Germline values: CDR1 SGHDN, CDR2 FVKESK. The germline V and J ends were trimmed by 2 bases and 5 bases, with 13 bases remaining between them. The CDR3 has 14 residues. In DNA form, the CDR3 reads TGTGCCAGCAGCCAATTTCAGGTGGGCCACGAGCAGTACTTC. Its protein is CASSQFQVGHEQYF.

The V and J genes are TRBV6-4 and TRBJ2-3; unclear D gene. CDR1 and CDR2 (germline): MRHNA, SNTAGT. This CDR3 is 13 amino acids long. V shed 2 bases and J shed 1 base, with 4 bases lying between them. The CDR3: CASSDVGTDTQYF. CDR3 in DNA: TGTGCCAGCAGTGACGTGGGCACAGATACGCAGTATTTT.

Turning to this clone: The sample contains more than one DNA sequence encoding this CDR3. This chain joins TRBV5-1 and TRBJ2-5; D is uncertain. CDR3 size: 11 residues. Germline assignment: CDR1 SGHRS and CDR2 YFSETQ. The V end was cut by 2 bases, the J end by 5 bases, with 4 bases between. DNA of the CDR3: TGCGCCAGCAGCTTTCGGGAGACCCAGTACTTC. Translated: CASSFRETQYF.

As regards this clone: It may be a read error: a sequence one base away is much more abundant. V is TRBV2 and J is TRBJ2-7, with 7 bases fitting TRBD1. Germline V gene data show CDR1 as SNHLY and CDR2 as FYNNEI. The length of the CDR3 is 13 residues. Unmatched junction bases numbered 4, after V lost 6 bases and J lost 2 bases. DNA of the CDR3: TGTGCCAGCAGCCGGGACAGCACCTACGAGCAGTACTTC. It is translated as CASSRDSTYEQYF.

The chain links TRBV21-1 to TRBJ2-6; the DNA was not used to check the table's D call, TRBD1. TRBV21-1 is given as a pseudogene. The CDR3 loop spans 16 amino acids. The CDR3 spells CASSKDMVWGANVLTF. The CDR3 DNA reads as TGTGCCAGCAGCAAAGACATGGTATGGGGGGCCAACGTCCTGACTTTC.

This clone was picked up one time. This likely came from a read error, as a far larger clone is one base away. Other DNA sequences in the same sample also yield this CDR3. The chain is built from TRBV28 and TRBJ2-6; maybe TRBD1 (6 bases). The germline V gene encodes CDR1 MDHEN and CDR2 SYDVKM. The CDR3 has 16 amino acids. This CDR3 is CASSSGQLDGANVLTF. The CDR3 DNA follows: TGTGCTAGCAGTTCCGGACAGTTAGATGGGGCCAACGTCCTGACTTTC.

V is TRBV29-1 and J is TRBJ1-1, with TRBD1 identical over 11 bases. V trimming: 6 bases; J trimming: 2 bases; junction bases outside the gene matches: 8. The CDR3 is made up of 15 amino acids. The germline V gene has CDR1 SQVTM and CDR2 ANQGSEA. CDR3 in amino acids: CSVAGTGGGNTEAFF. CDR3 DNA sequence: TGCAGCGTCGCCGGGACAGGGGGAGGCAACACTGAAGCTTTCTTT.

The rearrangement joins TRBV18 to TRBJ1-4; D not certain. The V gene's germline CDR1 is KGHSH and CDR2 LQKENI. V lost 2 bases and J 2 bases, leaving 9 bases between the germline ends. This CDR3 has 15 residues. The CDR3 loop is CASSPWRSTNEKLFF. In nucleotides, the CDR3 is TGTGCCAGCTCACCATGGCGCAGCACTAATGAAAAACTGTTTTTT. The full variable domain, completed using reference TRBV18 and TRBJ1-4, is NAGVMQNPRHLVRRRGQEARLRCSPMKGHSHVYWYRQLPEEGLKFMVYLQKENIIDESGMPKERFSAEFPKEGPSILRIQQVVRGDSAAYFCASSPWRSTNEKLFFGSGTQLSVL.